The 26 T cell receptor beta chains presented below share a single source sample, sequenced in a study of blood T cell repertoires in COVID-19. TCRdb's table, derived via immunoSEQ multiplex PCR, lists solely in-frame clones and lacks some. Of roughly 81,000 clones listed, about four fifths were seen once; the top ten hold over 9.5%. The sample taken for sequencing was peripheral blood. The source is a man in his sixties with acute or convalescent COVID-19.

The chain uses TRBV7-9 and TRBJ2-7; D is perhaps TRBD1 (5 bases). V was trimmed by 5 bases and J by 7 bases, leaving 21 bases between them. The CDR3 spans 15 residues. Germline assignment: CDR1 SEHNR and CDR2 FQNEAQ (reference sequence). The CDR3 bases are TGTGCCAGCAGCCTAGAATTGGGGCCCAAAGGTGAGCAGTACTTC. Protein product: CASSLELGPKGEQYF.

V is TRBV7-2 and J is TRBJ1-2, with a weak D call TRBD1 (6 bases). The CDR3 runs 12 residues. V lost 5 bases and J 8 bases, leaving 12 bases between the germline ends. Germline lookup yields CDR1 SGHTA and CDR2 FQGNSA. The CDR3 protein is CASSTYRVGYTF. The CDR3, as DNA: TGTGCCAGCAGCACGTACAGGGTAGGCTACACCTTC.

The V and J genes are TRBV6-1 and TRBJ2-4; TRBD1 aligns across 8 bases. The CDR3 has 16 residues. Germline V gene sequence: CDR1 MNHNS, CDR2 SASEGT. V was pared by 2 bases and J by 3 bases, with 6 bases of the junction left unmatched. The CDR3 region is CASSEQGAFDKNIQYF. The DNA of the CDR3 is TGTGCCAGCAGTGAACAGGGGGCATTTGACAAAAACATTCAGTACTTC.

This clone was found a few times. CDR3: CASSLDYGSTEAFF. CDR3 bases: TGCGCCAGCAGCTTGGATTACGGGAGCACTGAAGCTTTCTTT. The genes are TRBV5-1 and TRBJ1-1; no reliable D call. This CDR3 contains 14 residues. V was shortened by 0 bases and J by 4 bases, with 10 bases between the two germline ends. CDR1 is SGHRS, CDR2 YFSETQ, per germline.

The rearrangement uses TRBV21-1 and TRBJ1-2; whether TRBD1, the table's D call, matches the DNA was not checked. TRBV21-1 is given as a pseudogene. This CDR3 has 14 residues. CDR3 nucleotide sequence: TGTGCCAGCAGGTATCATCTGGGCCTCTATGGCTACACCTTC. Translated, it gives CASRYHLGLYGYTF.

This chain connects TRBV10-1 to TRBJ1-5; D possibly corresponds to TRBD1 (6 bases). This CDR3 region has 15 residues. V was trimmed by 7 bases and J by 6 bases, leaving 19 bases between them. CDR1 is WNHNN and CDR2 is SYGVQD in the germline V gene (reference sequence). The CDR3 loop is CASIQGTARSQPQHF. The CDR3, as DNA: TGCGCCAGCATTCAGGGGACGGCGCGCAGTCAGCCCCAGCATTTT.

The V gene is TRBV10-3, the J gene TRBJ1-5; D uncertain. Germline V CDR1 and CDR2: ENHRY, SYGVKD. V shed 4 bases and J shed 4 bases, with 8 bases lying between them. The CDR3 is 13 amino acids. The CDR3 region is CAISVELNQPQHF. The CDR3 DNA reads as TGTGCCATCAGTGTCGAGCTTAATCAGCCCCAGCATTTT.

This chain connects TRBV15 to TRBJ2-7; D is undetermined. Germline-derived CDR1 and CDR2 are LNHNV and YYDKDF (reference sequence). V was shortened by 4 bases and J by 2 bases, with 12 bases between the two germline ends. The CDR3 loop spans 14 amino acids. The CDR3 nucleotides are TGTGCCACCAGCAACAGAGCCTGGCCCTACGAGCAGTACTTC. Translating it yields CATSNRAWPYEQYF.

The rearrangement joins TRBV11-2 to TRBJ1-2; D is ambiguous. In germline, CDR1 is SGHAT, CDR2 FQNNGV. This CDR3 has 13 amino acids. V dropped 7 bases and J dropped 5 bases, with 14 bases sitting between them. CDR3 sequence: CASTRTAGYGYTF. CDR3 coding DNA: TGTGCCAGCACCCGAACCGCGGGGTATGGCTACACCTTC.

CDR3 DNA: TGTGCCAGTACTACACCGGGACAGGGGCTAAAGGGCTACACCTTC. Translation: CASTTPGQGLKGYTF. The chain links TRBV19 to TRBJ1-2; 10 nucleotides align to TRBD1. Germline V lookup: CDR1 LNHDA, CDR2 SQIVND (reference sequence). Trimming took 7 bases from V and 8 from J; bases not matched to a gene: 13. The CDR3 runs 15 residues.

The rearrangement uses TRBV5-1 and TRBJ2-5; no reliable D call. Looked up from germline, CDR1 is SGHRS and CDR2 is YFSETQ. The CDR3 has 12 residues. V was trimmed by 4 bases and J by 2 bases, leaving 6 bases between them. CDR3: CASSNIQETQYF. Here the CDR3 DNA reads TGCGCCAGCAGCAACATACAAGAGACCCAGTACTTC.

This clone was observed a few times. J is TRBJ1-1 and V is TRBV3-1 (or the pseudogene TRBV3-2), with D hard to call. Germline assignment: CDR1 LGHDT and CDR2 YNNKEL (reference sequence). Trimming left V 7 bases short and J 3 bases short, with 15 bases between. The CDR3 consists of 14 residues. CDR3 protein: CASIPGAGHTEAFF. CDR3 nucleotides: TGTGCCAGCATACCGGGAGCTGGGCACACTGAAGCTTTCTTT.

This chain joins TRBV6-6 and TRBJ2-7; 10 bases are a match to TRBD2. From germline, CDR1 is MNHNY and CDR2 SVGAGI (reference sequence). This CDR3 comprises 13 residues. V dropped 7 bases and J dropped 5; count of bases not matched to a gene: 5. The CDR3 region is CASTRTSGDEQYF. In DNA, the CDR3 is TGTGCCAGCACGCGGACTAGCGGCGACGAGCAGTACTTC.

The V call is TRBV6-2 or TRBV6-3, the J call TRBJ1-5; D remains ambiguous. Looked up from germline, CDR1 is MNHEY and CDR2 is SVGEGT. This CDR3 contains 16 residues. V lost 0 bases to trimming and J lost 6 bases, with 15 bases between them. CDR3 DNA: TGTGCCAGCAGTTACTCTTCGCAATTCGGAGGTCAGCCCCAGCATTTT. It yields the protein CASSYSSQFGGQPQHF.

The gene calls are TRBV7-2 and TRBJ1-1, with a weak D call TRBD1 (6 bases). Germline assignment: CDR1 SGHTA and CDR2 FQGNSA. CDR3 length: 14 amino acids. Between the trimmed V and J ends, which lost 5 bases and 1 base, there was a span of 11 bases. The CDR3 here is CASSRTARNTEAFF. The CDR3 nucleotides are TGTGCCAGCAGCAGGACAGCCAGGAACACTGAAGCTTTCTTT. The complete variable domain, with remaining parts taken from reference TRBV7-2 and TRBJ1-1, reads GAGVSQSPSNKVTEKGKDVELRCDPISGHTALYWYRQSLGQGLEFLIYFQGNSAPDKSGLPSDRFSAERTGGSVSTLTIQRTQQEDSAVYLCASSRTARNTEAFFGQGTRLTVV.

This chain joins TRBV6-5 and TRBJ1-6, with D unclear. The CDR3 runs to 13 residues. Germline loops: CDR1 MNHEY, CDR2 SVGAGI. With 6 bases removed from V and 6 bases from J, the gap between germline ends came to 9 bases. DNA of the CDR3: TGTGCCAGCAGAAGACGGGTTAATTCACCCCTCCACTTT. The encoded protein is CASRRRVNSPLHF.

This chain connects TRBV5-8 to TRBJ1-6; D gene uncertain. V was pared by 5 bases and J by 4 bases, with 10 bases between. Germline V CDR1 and CDR2: SGHTS, YDEGEE. CDR3 length equals 14 residues. The CDR3 loop is CASRMRYYNSPLHF. The CDR3 DNA reads TGTGCCAGCAGAATGAGATATTATAATTCACCCCTCCACTTT.

The genes are TRBV14 and TRBJ2-7; TRBD2 matches at 7 bases. Germline V gene sequence: CDR1 SGHDN, CDR2 FVKESK. The V and J ends lost 2 bases and 9 bases, in that order; junction bases with no gene match: 10. This CDR3 has 14 residues. CDR3 in amino acids: CASSQLASGGVQYF. The CDR3, as DNA: TGTGCCAGCAGCCAATTGGCTAGCGGTGGGGTGCAGTACTTC.

Turning to this clone: At one of its ends the junction is not consistent with the germline gene, which may arise from a read error. The rearrangement uses TRBV24-1 and TRBJ2-2; perhaps TRBD2 as D (6 bases). This CDR3 is 12 amino acids long. Looked up from germline, CDR1 is KGHDR and CDR2 is SFDVKD. CDR3 amino acids: CATGGNAGELFF. CDR3 in DNA: TGTGCCACCGGGGGGAACGCCGGGGAGCTGTTTTTT.

This chain uses TRBV27 with TRBJ2-5, with D possibly TRBD1 on 6 matching bases. The CDR3 sequence is 17 residues long. V was cut by 2 bases and J by 5 bases, with 21 bases left in between. CDR1 and CDR2 from the germline V gene are MNHEY and SMNVEV (reference sequence). In DNA form, the CDR3 reads TGTGCCAGCAGTTTAGTGGGCCAGGGGCTACGCGGGGAGACCCAGTACTTC. It specifies CASSLVGQGLRGETQYF.

This chain links TRBV7-2 with TRBJ2-3, with D maybe TRBD2 (6 bases). Looked up from germline, CDR1 is SGHTA and CDR2 is FQGNSA. This CDR3 has 18 residues. V gave up 5 bases and J gave up 1 base, with 22 bases separating them. DNA for the CDR3: TGTGCCAGCAGCCCCCCGGGGTCCGGGAGAGTGCGCACAGATACGCAGTATTTT. Amino acids: CASSPPGSGRVRTDTQYF. The full variable domain, in which reference TRBV7-2 and TRBJ2-3 provide the parts outside the CDR3, is GAGVSQSPSNKVTEKGKDVELRCDPISGHTALYWYRQSLGQGLEFLIYFQGNSAPDKSGLPSDRFSAERTGGSVSTLTIQRTQQEDSAVYLCASSPPGSGRVRTDTQYFGPGTRLTVL.

This rearrangement joins TRBV12-3 or TRBV12-4 to TRBJ1-3; no clear D gene. This CDR3 is built from 12 residues. The V end was cut by 1 base, the J end by 6 bases, with 4 bases between. The CDR3 DNA reads TGTGCCAGCAGTTTAGGCGCAAACACCATATATTTT. It encodes CASSLGANTIYF.

This sequence joins TRBV6-6 and TRBJ1-1; weak D call: TRBD1 (5 bases). CDR1 is MNHNY and CDR2 is SVGAGI in the germline V gene (reference sequence). With 7 bases removed from V and 4 bases from J, the gap between germline ends came to 16 bases. This CDR3 contains 14 residues. DNA of the CDR3: TGTGCCAGCACCACGGGCCAGGGAGGCACTGAAGCTTTCTTT. This encodes CASTTGQGGTEAFF.

The chain carries TRBV5-1 and TRBJ2-7, with TRBD2 matching 7 bases. This CDR3 is 12 amino acids long. Trimming at V came to 3 bases and at J to 6 bases, leaving 3 bases not matched to a gene. Germline CDR1 is SGHRS and CDR2 is YFSETQ. CDR3 sequence reads: CASSSSGGEQYF. The CDR3 nucleotides read TGCGCCAGCAGCTCCTCGGGGGGCGAGCAGTACTTC.

The V gene is TRBV5-1, the J gene TRBJ2-5; TRBD2 matches at 10 bases. Germline loops: CDR1 SGHRS, CDR2 YFSETQ. Unmatched junction bases numbered 4, after V lost 3 bases and J lost 2 bases. The CDR3 has 15 amino acids. For the CDR3, the DNA is TGCGCCAGCAGCTCCACTAGCGGGGATCAAGAGACCCAGTACTTC. Protein sequence: CASSSTSGDQETQYF.

This chain uses TRBV7-8 with TRBJ2-3, with D maybe TRBD1 (6 bases). V gave up 7 bases and J gave up 3 bases, with 11 bases separating them. Looked up from germline, CDR1 is SGHVS and CDR2 is FQNEAQ. The CDR3 covers 13 residues. The CDR3 nucleotides read TGTGCCAGCACCCAACAGGGTACAGATACGCAGTATTTT. This codes for CASTQQGTDTQYF.